This passage covers 30 T cell receptor beta chains from one sample sequenced in a study of neurological immune-mediated disorders. TCRdb reprocessed the 5' RACE reads with MiXCR, giving one entry per CDR3 protein. The data contain roughly 50,000 distinct CDR3 sequences, 9% to 12% of them seen just once; the ten biggest clones take up approximately 5%. The sample was PBMCs. These receptors were taken from a man between 65 and 85 years old with HTLV-1-associated myelopathy (HAM/TSP).

This clonotype was seen repeatedly, ten times or more. The V call is TRBV12-3 or TRBV12-4, the J call TRBJ1-2; TRBD1 is a possible D gene (5 bases). The CDR3 has 11 residues. Trimming removed 3 bases from V and 8 bases from J, with 7 bases in between. The CDR3 sequence: CASSLRGGYTF. DNA for the CDR3: TGTGCCAGCAGTTTGAGGGGAGGCTACACCTTC.

The sample holds many counts of this clonotype. CDR3 sequence: CASSLTAGGPTGELFF. DNA of the CDR3: TGTGCCAGCAGCTTAACGGCGGGAGGGCCAACCGGGGAGCTGTTTTTT. The chain is built from TRBV7-3 and TRBJ2-2, with 9 nucleotides matching TRBD2. With V trimmed by 0 bases and J by 5 bases, 4 bases remained unmatched. The CDR3 runs to 16 residues. Germline values: CDR1 SGHTA, CDR2 FQGTGA. The whole variable domain, remainder taken from reference TRBV7-3 and TRBJ2-2, is GAGVSQTPSNKVTEKGKYVELRCDPISGHTALYWYRQSLGQGPEFLIYFQGTGAADDSGLPNDRFFAVRPEGSVSTLKIQRTERGDSAVYLCASSLTAGGPTGELFFGEGSRLTVL.

This clonotype was recorded many times. The chain joins TRBV5-1 to TRBJ2-7; D perhaps matches TRBD1 (6 bases). Trimming left V 2 bases short and J 6 bases short, with 12 bases between. The CDR3 loop spans 13 amino acids. The germline gives CDR1 SGHRS, CDR2 YFSETQ. CDR3 nucleotide sequence: TGCGCCAGCAGCTTAACAGGGCCCTCCGAGCAGTACTTC. Translation gives CASSLTGPSEQYF.

This clonotype was counted at least ten times. V usage is TRBV6-2 or TRBV6-3 and J usage is TRBJ2-7; D gene ambiguous. The V end lost 6 bases, the J end lost 1 base, and 10 bases lay between the germline ends. CDR3 size: 13 residues. Germline CDR1 is MNHEY and CDR2 is SVGEGT. In DNA form, the CDR3 reads TGTGCCAGCAGCCGAGACGGATCCTACGAGCAGTACTTC. Residues: CASSRDGSYEQYF.

The chain is built from TRBV12-3 or TRBV12-4 and TRBJ2-1; 15 bases map to TRBD2. CDR3 length equals 17 residues. V was pared by 5 bases and J by 9 bases, with 11 bases of the junction left unmatched. CDR3 region: CASSPFGTSGRSGEQFF. CDR3 nucleotides: TGTGCCAGCAGTCCGTTCGGGACTAGCGGGAGGAGTGGTGAGCAGTTCTTC.

This clonotype has a count of ten or more. This rearrangement joins TRBV6-1 to TRBJ2-1; D might be TRBD1 or TRBD2, each matching 6 bases. The germline V gene encodes CDR1 MNHNS and CDR2 SASEGT. This CDR3 contains 12 residues. V gave up 5 bases and J gave up 14 bases, with 16 bases separating them. The CDR3 loop reads CASSPEGESEFF. CDR3 bases: TGTGCCAGCAGTCCGGAGGGGGAGTCCGAGTTCTTC.

This clonotype was counted at least ten times. The rearrangement links TRBV3-1 to TRBJ2-2; the D is unclear. Trimming took 2 bases from V and 3 from J, leaving 4 bases between them. The CDR3 consists of 13 residues. Germline CDR1 LGHDT, CDR2 YNNKEL (reference sequence). The CDR3 here is CASSQPYTGELFF. DNA of the CDR3: TGTGCCAGCAGCCAACCCTACACCGGGGAGCTGTTTTTT.

This clonotype is labeled medium-sized. The chain combines TRBV12-3 or TRBV12-4 with TRBJ2-7, with TRBD1 matching over 9 bases. V was clipped by 4 bases and J by 8 bases; unmatched bases: 9. The CDR3 is 14 amino acids. The CDR3 here is CASSSPGTGLQQYF. The CDR3 DNA reads TGTGCCAGCAGTTCGCCCGGGACAGGGCTTCAGCAGTACTTC.

At least ten counts were recorded for this clonotype. The chain recombines TRBV6-5 with TRBJ2-4; D not resolved. Germline V lookup: CDR1 MNHEY, CDR2 SVGAGI. Trimming took 8 bases from V and 1 from J, leaving 9 bases between them. The CDR3 is made up of 13 amino acids. CDR3 amino acids: CASLSSAKNIQYF. Here the CDR3 DNA reads TGTGCCAGCTTATCCAGTGCCAAAAACATTCAGTACTTC.

There are many counts of this clonotype. The chain carries TRBV29-1 and TRBJ2-2, with 10 bases lining up with TRBD1. After removal of 6 bases from V and 5 bases from J, the junction contained 3 bases not matched to a gene. Germline values: CDR1 SQVTM, CDR2 ANQGSEA. The CDR3 extends over 13 amino acids. Here the CDR3 DNA reads TGCAGCGTGACAGGGGGCCGGACCGGGGAGCTGTTTTTT. This gives the protein CSVTGGRTGELFF.

This clonotype was seen ten or more times. The J gene is TRBJ2-1, the V gene TRBV20-1; D is undetermined. Between the trimmed V and J ends, which lost 4 bases and 10 bases, there was a span of 11 bases. The CDR3 runs 11 residues. CDR1 and CDR2 from the germline V gene are DFQATT and SNEGSKA (reference sequence). The CDR3 coding sequence is TGCAGTGCTATCGAGGATATGGAGCAGTTCTTC. Translated, it gives CSAIEDMEQFF.

This clonotype was found many times. This chain links TRBV6-1 with TRBJ1-5; tentative D call: TRBD1 (5 bases). V shed 6 bases and J shed 4 bases, with 16 bases lying between them. This CDR3 is 15 amino acids long. Per the germline V gene, CDR1 is MNHNS and CDR2 is SASEGT. CDR3 amino acids: CASSVGTGGNQPQHF. In DNA, the CDR3 is TGTGCCAGCAGCGTCGGGACTGGGGGAAATCAGCCCCAGCATTTT.

This clonotype was counted many times. The chain has TRBV28 and TRBJ2-5, with D unclear. V lost 8 bases, J lost 4 bases, and 14 bases lay in between. The CDR3 consists of 13 residues. CDR1 MDHEN and CDR2 SYDVKM come from the germline V gene. The CDR3 DNA sequence: TGTGCCAGCCGCTCCCTATGGGGAGAGACCCAGTACTTC. It codes for CASRSLWGETQYF.

In this sample, this clonotype turned up many times. The chain carries TRBV7-8 and TRBJ2-7; TRBD2 matches 12 bases. V lost 5 bases and J lost 6; bases outside the gene matches: 5. From germline, CDR1 is SGHVS and CDR2 FQNEAQ. This CDR3 comprises 14 residues. As DNA, the CDR3 is TGTGCCAGCAGCCCGCTAGCGGGAGGGACCGAGCAGTACTTC. This gives the protein CASSPLAGGTEQYF.

This clonotype showed up many times. V gene TRBV4-2 combines with J gene TRBJ2-5, with D perhaps matching TRBD2 (6 bases). The germline CDR1 and CDR2 sequences are LGHNA and YNFKEQ. CDR3 size: 16 residues. V was pared by 3 bases and J by 0 bases, with 14 bases between. CDR3 in DNA: TGTGCCAGCAGCCAGAGAGGACTAATGGACCAAGAGACCCAGTACTTC. Residues: CASSQRGLMDQETQYF.

This CDR3 is CASSPLRGGSGEQYF. The CDR3 nucleotides read TGCGCCAGCAGCCCCCTAAGGGGCGGTTCGGGCGAGCAGTACTTC. This rearrangement joins TRBV4-1 to TRBJ2-7, with TRBD1 as a possible D gene (5 bases). V was pared by 4 bases and J by 6 bases, with 19 bases between. The CDR3 covers 15 residues. Germline CDR1 is MGHRA and CDR2 is YSYEKL.

This clonotype was seen repeatedly, ten times or more. This chain connects TRBV20-1 to TRBJ2-7; weak D call: TRBD1 (6 bases). The V gene's germline CDR1 is DFQATT and CDR2 SNEGSKA (reference sequence). This CDR3 region has 14 residues. The V end lost 0 bases, the J end lost 3 bases, and 12 bases lay between the germline ends. The CDR3 loop reads CSARDLQGIYEQYF. Here the CDR3 DNA reads TGCAGTGCTAGAGATCTGCAGGGGATCTACGAGCAGTACTTC.

This clonotype occurred many times. The rearrangement joins TRBV11-2 to TRBJ1-1, with 8 bases fitting TRBD1. The CDR3 totals 16 residues. Germline V CDR1 and CDR2: SGHAT, FQNNGV. The V gene end was trimmed by 2 bases and the J gene end by 12 bases; junction bases not matched to a gene: 17. The CDR3 nucleotides read TGTGCCAGCAGCTTAAGGGCCACAGGGGGGGGCGTTGATACTTTCTTT. Residues: CASSLRATGGGVDTFF.

This clonotype was seen many times. The gene calls are TRBV15 and TRBJ2-1; 9 positions agree with TRBD2. Trimming removed 5 bases from V and 8 bases from J; junction bases left unmatched: 10. CDR1 and CDR2 from the germline V gene are LNHNV and YYDKDF (reference sequence). The CDR3 is 15 residues long. CDR3 in amino acids: CATSPVREGRDEQFF. DNA of the CDR3: TGTGCCACCAGCCCAGTGCGGGAGGGCCGGGATGAGCAGTTCTTC.

This clonotype showed up many times. The chain employs TRBV3-1 and TRBJ2-4; 10 bases align to TRBD2. Per the germline V gene, CDR1 is LGHDT and CDR2 is YNNKEL (reference sequence). The CDR3 totals 14 residues. V was pared by 1 base and J by 9 bases, with 3 bases of the junction left unmatched. CDR3 protein: CASSQGLAGAIQYF. The CDR3 nucleotides are TGTGCCAGCAGCCAAGGGCTAGCGGGAGCCATTCAGTACTTC.

Worth noting for this clonotype: This may come from a read error, since a much larger clone is one base off. The chain recombines TRBV9 with TRBJ2-1; D might be TRBD1 (5 bases). CDR3 length: 12 residues. V was pared by 6 bases and J by 12 bases, with 16 bases between. From germline, CDR1 is SGDLS and CDR2 YYNGEE. The CDR3 sequence: CASIPQGVGQFF. CDR3 nucleotide sequence: TGTGCCAGCATCCCCCAAGGGGTAGGGCAGTTCTTC.

The table lists this clonotype with a few counts. The chain has TRBV5-6 and TRBJ2-1, with 14 bases lining up with TRBD2. Germline CDR1 SGHDT, CDR2 YYEEEE. Trimming took 4 bases from V and 9 from J; bases not matched to a gene: 9. The CDR3 loop spans 16 amino acids. The CDR3, as DNA: TGTGCCAGCAGCACTAGAAGGACTAGCGGGAGGAGTGAGCAGTTCTTC. Translation gives CASSTRRTSGRSEQFF.

This clonotype has a count of ten or more. The chain couples TRBV4-3 to TRBJ2-1; weak D call: TRBD2 (5 bases). Looked up from germline, CDR1 is LGHNA and CDR2 is YSLEER. The ends were cut back, 4 bases at V and 4 bases at J, with 17 bases in the middle. The CDR3 is 16 amino acids. The CDR3 protein is CASSRWWASIYNEQFF. CDR3 sequence (DNA): TGCGCCAGCAGCCGATGGTGGGCTAGCATTTACAATGAGCAGTTCTTC.

The table lists this clonotype with many counts. The V and J genes are TRBV12-3 or TRBV12-4 and TRBJ1-2, with unresolved D. The CDR3 runs 13 residues. Trimming took off 3 bases at V and 1 base at J, with 6 bases between the two ends. CDR3 bases: TGTGCCAGCAGTTTGGAGCTTAACTATGGCTACACCTTC. Its protein is CASSLELNYGYTF.

This clonotype has at least ten counts. The CDR3 DNA reads as TGCAGTGCTAGCCGAGACGGGGTTTCAGCTTTCTTT. Protein: CSASRDGVSAFF. This chain joins TRBV20-1 and TRBJ1-1, with D hard to call. This CDR3 has 12 residues. The V and J ends lost 3 bases and 10 bases respectively, with 15 bases between them. From germline, CDR1 is DFQATT and CDR2 SNEGSKA (reference sequence).

This clonotype was seen repeatedly, ten times or more. CDR3 sequence: CASSVLGGVYEQYF. The DNA of the CDR3 is TGTGCCAGCAGCGTTCTAGGGGGGGTCTACGAGCAGTACTTC. The chain joins TRBV6-6 to TRBJ2-7; tentatively, D is TRBD2 (7 bases). The V gene lost 6 bases and the J gene lost 3 bases, with 15 bases spanning the gap. The CDR3 consists of 14 residues. Germline CDR1 is MNHNY and CDR2 is SVGAGI (reference sequence).

This clonotype was seen many times. This chain links TRBV6-2 or TRBV6-3 with TRBJ2-7; D is possibly TRBD2 (5 bases). The CDR3 sequence is 17 residues long. V lost 2 bases and J 3 bases, leaving 20 bases between the germline ends. Germline V lookup: CDR1 MNHEY, CDR2 SVGEGT. CDR3 DNA: TGTGCCAGCAGTTACCCCTCCAGGACTTATAGCAACTACGAGCAGTACTTC. It specifies CASSYPSRTYSNYEQYF.

The rearrangement joins TRBV10-3 to TRBJ2-1; TRBD1 matches 10 bases. V lost 2 bases, J lost 5 bases, and 3 bases stayed unmatched. The CDR3 has 15 amino acids. CDR1 is ENHRY, CDR2 SYGVKD, per germline. The CDR3 sequence is CAISERQGADNEQFF. CDR3 nucleotide sequence: TGTGCCATCAGTGAGCGACAGGGGGCCGACAATGAGCAGTTCTTC.

This clonotype is labeled medium-sized. V is TRBV27 and J is TRBJ2-2; a weak D match, TRBD2 (5 bases). Germline CDR1 is MNHEY and CDR2 is SMNVEV (reference sequence). Deletions cut 6 bases from V and 6 bases from J, with 14 bases between. This CDR3 comprises 14 residues. This CDR3 reads CASRTSWESGELFF. As DNA, the CDR3 is TGTGCCAGCAGAACCTCGTGGGAGTCCGGGGAGCTGTTTTTT.

This clonotype was picked up many times. The chain carries TRBV5-1 and TRBJ2-1, with 7 bases identical to TRBD2. Germline V CDR1 and CDR2: SGHRS, YFSETQ. V was pared by 0 bases and J by 9 bases, with 12 bases of the junction left unmatched. The CDR3 has 16 residues. The CDR3 region has the DNA TGCGCCAGCAGCTTGGGCTCCGGAGTAGCGGGTGTTGAGCAGTTCTTC. Its translation is CASSLGSGVAGVEQFF.